Listed here are 23 T cell receptor beta chains from one sample, sequenced in a study of T-cell reconstitution after alpha-beta-depleted transplantation in children. Unique molecular identifiers were incorporated during preparation of the TCRbeta library. TCRdb reprocessed the PCR reads via MiXCR and lists one record per CDR3 protein. The sample contains about 540,000 distinct CDR3 sequences, about a sixth of which appear only once. Specimen: PBMCs from the stem cell graft donor, collected from the stem cell graft. These TCRs come from a human donor who donated a stem cell graft to a child with acute lymphoblastic leukemia.

This clonotype showed up just a few times. The chain has TRBV12-3 or TRBV12-4 and TRBJ1-3; 8 nucleotides align to TRBD1. CDR3 size: 15 residues. V dropped 4 bases and J dropped 3; count of bases not matched to a gene: 5. The chain's CDR3 is CASSSQGAIGNTIYF. CDR3 nucleotide sequence: TGTGCCAGCAGTTCCCAGGGGGCAATTGGAAACACCATATATTTT.

This clonotype was seen only a few times. The chain recombines TRBV2 with TRBJ2-2; D not resolved. The CDR3 runs to 14 residues. Trimming removed 7 bases from V and 0 bases from J, with 9 bases in between. From germline, CDR1 is SNHLY and CDR2 FYNNEI. The CDR3 spells CASIRLTNTGELFF. CDR3 nucleotides: TGTGCCAGCATTCGGCTTACGAACACCGGGGAGCTGTTTTTT.

This clonotype was observed a handful of times. The V call is TRBV15, the J call TRBJ1-5, with D hard to call. V lost 5 bases, J lost 0 bases, and 11 bases lay in between. The germline gives CDR1 LNHNV, CDR2 YYDKDF (reference sequence). The CDR3 runs 15 residues. The DNA of the CDR3 is TGTGCCACCAGCTGGGGAGGAGGTAGCAATCAGCCCCAGCATTTT. It translates to CATSWGGGSNQPQHF.

This clonotype appeared a few times. This chain joins TRBV5-1 and TRBJ1-2; no reliable D call. Trimming removed 2 bases from V and 5 bases from J, with 13 bases in between. This CDR3 has 14 residues. CDR1 is SGHRS, CDR2 YFSETQ, per germline. The CDR3 nucleotides read TGCGCCAGCAGCTTCAGGACCCGAAAATATGGCTACACCTTC. Translating gives CASSFRTRKYGYTF.

The genes are TRBV6-1 and TRBJ2-3; TRBD2 might be the D (6 bases). Trimming pared 0 bases from V and 3 bases from J, leaving 13 bases between. CDR3 length: 16 amino acids. Germline V lookup: CDR1 MNHNS, CDR2 SASEGT. CDR3 nucleotides: TGTGCCAGCAGTGAAGCGGGTGGAGGGGATACAGATACGCAGTATTTT. Its translation is CASSEAGGGDTDTQYF.

The sample holds a few counts of this clonotype. V is TRBV5-1 and J is TRBJ1-5, with a weak D call TRBD1 (5 bases). This CDR3 region has 16 residues. CDR1 is SGHRS and CDR2 is YFSETQ in the germline V gene. The ends were cut back, 5 bases at V and 0 bases at J, with 15 bases in the middle. In DNA form, the CDR3 reads TGCGCCAGCAGATCTACCGGGACGGATAGCAATCAGCCCCAGCATTTT. Residues: CASRSTGTDSNQPQHF.

This clonotype was seen more than once but under ten times. This rearrangement joins TRBV3-1 to TRBJ2-4; D gene ambiguous. CDR1 and CDR2 from the germline V gene are LGHDT and YNNKEL (reference sequence). V was clipped by 0 bases and J by 7 bases, with 7 bases between them. The CDR3 runs to 13 residues. The CDR3 coding sequence is TGTGCCAGCAGCCAAGACGAAGGGAACATTCAGTACTTC. Translating gives CASSQDEGNIQYF.

This clonotype was observed a handful of times. The chain carries TRBV27 and TRBJ2-7, with D unclear. This CDR3 region has 11 residues. The V end was cut by 2 bases, the J end by 7 bases, with 6 bases between. Germline CDR1 and CDR2: MNHEY and SMNVEV (reference sequence). The CDR3 loop is CASSLMGEQYF. Written as DNA, the CDR3 is TGTGCCAGCAGTTTAATGGGTGAGCAGTACTTC.

This clonotype was detected only a few times. The V gene is TRBV20-1, the J gene TRBJ2-1; D is possibly TRBD1 or TRBD2 (6 bases each). Germline V gives CDR1 DFQATT, CDR2 SNEGSKA (reference sequence). The V end was cut by 4 bases, the J end by 2 bases, with 12 bases between. This CDR3 has 14 residues. Written as DNA, the CDR3 is TGCAGTGCTAAGGGGGAGGCCACCTACAATGAGCAGTTCTTC. It codes for CSAKGEATYNEQFF.

This clonotype was counted only a few times. The chain couples TRBV5-1 to TRBJ2-1, with TRBD1 identical over 9 bases. J lost 4 bases, V lost 4 bases, and 6 bases had no gene match. The CDR3 totals 15 residues. CDR1 is SGHRS, CDR2 YFSETQ, per germline. This chain's CDR3 is CASSETGGPYNEQFF. Written as DNA, the CDR3 is TGCGCCAGCAGCGAAACAGGGGGCCCTTACAATGAGCAGTTCTTC.

This clonotype came up a few times. CDR3 loop: CASSHEYSGSYEQYF. CDR3 coding DNA: TGTGCCAGCAGCCACGAATATAGCGGCTCCTACGAGCAGTACTTC. The genes are TRBV7-9 and TRBJ2-7, with D tentatively TRBD2 (6 bases). Deletions cut 5 bases from V and 0 bases from J, with 14 bases between. The CDR3 is made up of 15 amino acids. Germline-derived CDR1 and CDR2 are SEHNR and FQNEAQ (reference sequence).

With regard to this clonotype: An end of the junction does not agree with germline; a read error may underlie this. The V call is TRBV2, the J call TRBJ2-7, with D tentatively TRBD1 (6 bases). This CDR3 is 18 amino acids long. Germline CDR1 and CDR2: SNHLY and FYNNEI. CDR3 DNA sequence: TGTACCAGCTGTTCCCGACGTTGGACAGAATCGAAAGGTTACGAGCAGTACTTC. Amino acid sequence: CTSCSRRWTESKGYEQYF.

There are a few counts of this clonotype. The chain uses TRBV4-1 and TRBJ2-1, with 11 bases lining up with TRBD2. The CDR3 totals 16 residues. The V gene's germline CDR1 is MGHRA and CDR2 YSYEKL. With 0 bases clipped from V and 9 bases from J, the junction kept 7 bases outside the gene matches. CDR3 loop: CASSQDVLAGVIEQFF. DNA of the CDR3: TGCGCCAGCAGCCAAGATGTACTAGCGGGAGTTATTGAGCAGTTCTTC.

The chain couples TRBV4-1 to TRBJ2-7, with TRBD2 matching 8 bases. J gave up 4 bases and V 5 bases, and 10 bases lay outside the gene matches. The CDR3 extends over 15 amino acids. The germline CDR1 and CDR2 sequences are MGHRA and YSYEKL. The CDR3 here is CASSAGLALRYEQYF. CDR3 DNA sequence: TGCGCCAGCAGCGCCGGACTAGCTCTTCGGTACGAGCAGTACTTC.

A note on this clonotype: Relative to the germline gene, one junction end is altered; a read error may explain this. V gene TRBV29-1 combines with J gene TRBJ2-1, with a weak D call TRBD2 (6 bases). Germline CDR1 reads SQVTM; CDR2 reads ANQGSEA. CDR3 length equals 11 residues. CDR3 bases: TGCAGCCTTGACACTAGCTCTGAGCAGTTCTTC. This encodes CSLDTSSEQFF.

The genes are TRBV30 and TRBJ1-2; D remains ambiguous. The germline CDR1 and CDR2 sequences are GTSNPN and SVGIG (reference sequence). Trimming stripped 2 bases from V and 6 bases from J, with 13 bases between. There are 13 residues in the CDR3. This CDR3 reads CAWSWVGGDGYTF. DNA for the CDR3: TGTGCCTGGAGTTGGGTCGGCGGAGATGGCTACACCTTC.

This clonotype was counted between two and nine times. The chain is built from TRBV12-3 or TRBV12-4 and TRBJ2-1, with 11 bases identical to TRBD2. V shed 5 bases, J shed 6 bases, and the junction held 6 bases outside the gene matches. The CDR3 contains 15 residues. CDR3 coding DNA: TGTGCCAGCAGTCTCCGCACTAGCGGGGGCAATGAGCAGTTCTTC. Protein product: CASSLRTSGGNEQFF.

The J gene is TRBJ1-4, the V gene TRBV19; a weak D match, TRBD1 (6 bases). Germline values: CDR1 LNHDA, CDR2 SQIVND (reference sequence). CDR3 size: 20 residues. V lost 3 bases and J lost 6, with 29 bases in between. CDR3 bases: TGTGCCAGTAGTATCGGGGGGCGCGAATCGGCCGGGGCCTGGGATGAAAAACTGTTTTTT. Protein product: CASSIGGRESAGAWDEKLFF.

This clonotype was seen a handful of times. The genes are TRBV20-1 and TRBJ2-7; 7 bases agree with TRBD2. Germline V gene lookup returns CDR1 DFQATT and CDR2 SNEGSKA (reference sequence). Germline trimming cut 1 base from V and 0 bases from J; bases unmatched to any gene: 6. The CDR3 has 15 residues. The CDR3 protein is CSARALAVNSYEQYF. The CDR3 nucleotides read TGCAGTGCTAGAGCCCTAGCGGTCAACTCCTACGAGCAGTACTTC.

The V and J genes are TRBV6-1 and TRBJ2-1; 12 positions agree with TRBD2. CDR1 and CDR2 from the germline V gene are MNHNS and SASEGT. V was pared by 7 bases and J by 12 bases, with 22 bases of the junction left unmatched. The CDR3 spans 18 residues. CDR3 loop: CASTQRGALTSGGRGQFF. The DNA for the CDR3 is TGTGCCAGCACCCAAAGAGGCGCCCTAACTAGCGGGGGGCGAGGGCAGTTCTTC.

This clonotype was counted only a few times. The J gene is TRBJ2-1, the V gene TRBV3-1; 9 bases line up with TRBD2. This CDR3 has 17 residues. Germline CDR1 and CDR2: LGHDT and YNNKEL (reference sequence). V lost 1 base, J lost 2 bases, and 6 bases stayed unmatched. This CDR3 is CASSQARAGGPYNEQFF. CDR3 nucleotide sequence: TGTGCCAGCAGCCAAGCCCGGGCGGGAGGGCCCTACAATGAGCAGTTCTTC.

This clonotype has only a few counts. The chain joins TRBV7-8 to TRBJ2-7, with TRBD1 identical over 7 bases. Germline CDR1 and CDR2: SGHVS and FQNEAQ. V lost 5 bases and J lost 4; bases outside the gene matches: 8. The CDR3 has 14 amino acids. The CDR3 sequence is CASSTRGTVYEQYF. CDR3 in DNA: TGTGCCAGCAGCACTAGGGGGACAGTTTACGAGCAGTACTTC.

This chain joins TRBV20-1 and TRBJ1-5; 7 nucleotides align to TRBD1. Germline CDR1 and CDR2: DFQATT and SNEGSKA (reference sequence). Unmatched junction bases numbered 9, after V lost 0 bases and J lost 7 bases. CDR3 size: 15 residues. The CDR3 spells CSARDTRQGEQPQHF. In DNA form, the CDR3 reads TGCAGTGCTAGAGATACGAGACAGGGAGAACAGCCCCAGCATTTT.